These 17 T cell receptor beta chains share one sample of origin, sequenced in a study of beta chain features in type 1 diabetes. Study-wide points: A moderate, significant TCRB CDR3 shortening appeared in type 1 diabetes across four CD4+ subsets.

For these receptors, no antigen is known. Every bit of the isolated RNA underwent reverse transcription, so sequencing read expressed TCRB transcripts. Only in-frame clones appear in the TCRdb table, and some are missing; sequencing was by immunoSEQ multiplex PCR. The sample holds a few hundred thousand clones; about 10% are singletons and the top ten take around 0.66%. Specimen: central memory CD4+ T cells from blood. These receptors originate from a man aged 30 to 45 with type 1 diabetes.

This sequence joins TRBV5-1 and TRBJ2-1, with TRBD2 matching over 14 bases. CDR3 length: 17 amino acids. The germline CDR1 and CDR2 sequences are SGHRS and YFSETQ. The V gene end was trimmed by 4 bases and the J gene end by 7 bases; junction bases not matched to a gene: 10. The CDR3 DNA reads TGCGCCAGCAGCGCTCGTGGACTAGCGGGAGGAACTAATGAGCAGTTCTTC. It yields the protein CASSARGLAGGTNEQFF.

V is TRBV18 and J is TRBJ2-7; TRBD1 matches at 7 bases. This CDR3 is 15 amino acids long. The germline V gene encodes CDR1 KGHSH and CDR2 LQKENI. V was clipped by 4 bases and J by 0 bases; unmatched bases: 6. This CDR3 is CASSLPGQYSYEQYF. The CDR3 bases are TGTGCCAGCTCACTTCCGGGACAGTACTCCTACGAGCAGTACTTC. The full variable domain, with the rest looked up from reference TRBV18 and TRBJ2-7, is NAGVMQNPRHLVRRRGQEARLRCSPMKGHSHVYWYRQLPEEGLKFMVYLQKENIIDESGMPKERFSAEFPKEGPSILRIQQVVRGDSAAYFCASSLPGQYSYEQYFGPGTRLTVT.

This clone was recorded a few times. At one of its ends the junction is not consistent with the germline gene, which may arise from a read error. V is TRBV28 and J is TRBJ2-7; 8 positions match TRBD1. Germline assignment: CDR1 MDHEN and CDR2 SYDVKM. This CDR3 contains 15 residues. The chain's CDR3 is CASSRLDRTGTRGNF. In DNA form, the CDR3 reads TGTGCCAGCAGTCGCTTGGATCGGACAGGGACTCGGGGTAACTTC.

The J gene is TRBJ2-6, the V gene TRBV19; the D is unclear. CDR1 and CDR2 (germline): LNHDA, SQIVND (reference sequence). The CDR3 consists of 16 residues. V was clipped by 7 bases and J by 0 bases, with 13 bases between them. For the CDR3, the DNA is TGTGCCAGTACCACGCGACTGAACTCTGGGGCCAACGTCCTGACTTTC. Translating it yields CASTTRLNSGANVLTF.

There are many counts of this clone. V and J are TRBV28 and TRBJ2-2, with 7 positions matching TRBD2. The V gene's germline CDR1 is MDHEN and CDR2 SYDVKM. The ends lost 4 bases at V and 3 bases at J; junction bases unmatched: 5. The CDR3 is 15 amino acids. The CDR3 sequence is CASSSGGSDTGELFF. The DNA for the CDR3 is TGTGCCAGCAGTTCCGGGGGGTCGGACACCGGGGAGCTGTTTTTT.

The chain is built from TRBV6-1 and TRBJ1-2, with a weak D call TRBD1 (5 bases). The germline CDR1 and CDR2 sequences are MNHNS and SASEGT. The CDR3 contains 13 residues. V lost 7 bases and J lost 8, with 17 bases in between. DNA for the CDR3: TGTGCCAGCATCGCCGGGACGGGAGAAGGCTACACCTTC. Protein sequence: CASIAGTGEGYTF.

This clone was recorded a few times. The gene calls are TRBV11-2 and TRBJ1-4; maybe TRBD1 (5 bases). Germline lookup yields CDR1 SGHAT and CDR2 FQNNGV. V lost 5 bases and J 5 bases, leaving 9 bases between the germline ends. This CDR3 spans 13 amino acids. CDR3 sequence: CASSRNRNEKLFF. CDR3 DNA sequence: TGTGCCAGCAGCCGAAACAGGAATGAAAAACTGTTTTTT.

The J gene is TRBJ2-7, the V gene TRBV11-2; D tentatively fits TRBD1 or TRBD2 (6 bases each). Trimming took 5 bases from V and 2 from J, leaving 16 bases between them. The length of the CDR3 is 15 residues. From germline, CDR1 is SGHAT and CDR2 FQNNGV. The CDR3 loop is CASSRVRGPTYEQYF. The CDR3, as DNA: TGTGCCAGCAGCCGGGTACGGGGGCCTACCTACGAGCAGTACTTC.

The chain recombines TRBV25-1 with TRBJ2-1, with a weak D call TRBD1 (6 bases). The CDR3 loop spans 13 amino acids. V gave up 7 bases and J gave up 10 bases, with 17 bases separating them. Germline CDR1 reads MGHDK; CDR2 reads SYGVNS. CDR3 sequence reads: CASNDKQGWEQFF. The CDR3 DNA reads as TGTGCCAGCAATGATAAACAGGGATGGGAGCAGTTCTTC.

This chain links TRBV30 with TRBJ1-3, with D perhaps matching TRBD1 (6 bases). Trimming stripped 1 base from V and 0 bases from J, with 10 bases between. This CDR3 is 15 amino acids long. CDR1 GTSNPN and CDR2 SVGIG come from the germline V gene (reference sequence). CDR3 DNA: TGTGCCTGGAGTGACAGGGCTAGCTCTGGAAACACCATATATTTT. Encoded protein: CAWSDRASSGNTIYF.

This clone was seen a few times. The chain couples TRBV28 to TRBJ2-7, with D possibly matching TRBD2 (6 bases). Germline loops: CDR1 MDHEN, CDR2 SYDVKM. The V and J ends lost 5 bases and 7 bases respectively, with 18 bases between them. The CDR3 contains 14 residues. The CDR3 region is CASSRLEGLREQYF. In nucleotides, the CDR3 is TGTGCCAGCAGTCGACTAGAAGGACTTCGTGAGCAGTACTTC.

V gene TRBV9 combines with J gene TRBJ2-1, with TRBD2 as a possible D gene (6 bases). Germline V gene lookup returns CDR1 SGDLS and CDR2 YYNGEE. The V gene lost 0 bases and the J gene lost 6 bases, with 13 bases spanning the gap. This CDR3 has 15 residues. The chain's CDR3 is CASSVVGSGLNEQFF. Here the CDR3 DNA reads TGTGCCAGCAGCGTAGTGGGGAGCGGGCTCAATGAGCAGTTCTTC.

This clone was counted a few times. The CDR3 nucleotides read TGTGCCAGCAGCTTAGGGCAGTCAGCCTACGAGCAGTACTTC. It is translated as CASSLGQSAYEQYF. V usage is TRBV7-2 and J usage is TRBJ2-7; D gene unclear. Per germline, CDR1 SGHTA and CDR2 FQGNSA. V was shortened by 1 base and J by 2 bases, with 9 bases between the two germline ends. This CDR3 region has 14 residues.

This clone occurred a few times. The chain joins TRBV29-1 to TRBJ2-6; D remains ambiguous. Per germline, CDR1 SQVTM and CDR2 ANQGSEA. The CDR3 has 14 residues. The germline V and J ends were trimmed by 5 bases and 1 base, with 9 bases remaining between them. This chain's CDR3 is CSVSSSSGANVLTF. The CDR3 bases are TGCAGCGTTAGTTCTTCTTCTGGGGCCAACGTCCTGACTTTC. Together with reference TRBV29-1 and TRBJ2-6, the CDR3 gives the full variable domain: SAVISQKPSRDICQRGTSLTIQCQVDSQVTMMFWYRQQPGQSLTLIATANQGSEATYESGFVIDKFPISRPNLTFSTLTVSNMSPEDSSIYLCSVSSSSGANVLTFGAGSRLTVL.

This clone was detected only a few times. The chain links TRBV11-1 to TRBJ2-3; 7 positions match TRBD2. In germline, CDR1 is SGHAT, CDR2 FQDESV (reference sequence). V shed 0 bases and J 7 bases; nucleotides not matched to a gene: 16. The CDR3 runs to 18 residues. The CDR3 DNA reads TGTGCCAGCAGCTTAGCGGAGAGGAGCGGGACCCTCCGGAATACGCAGTATTTT. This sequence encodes CASSLAERSGTLRNTQYF.

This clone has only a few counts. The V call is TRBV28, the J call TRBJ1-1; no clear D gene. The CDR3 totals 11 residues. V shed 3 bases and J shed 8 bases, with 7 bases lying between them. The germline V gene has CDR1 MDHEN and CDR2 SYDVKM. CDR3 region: CASSFGREAFF. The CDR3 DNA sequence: TGTGCCAGCAGTTTTGGTAGGGAAGCTTTCTTT.

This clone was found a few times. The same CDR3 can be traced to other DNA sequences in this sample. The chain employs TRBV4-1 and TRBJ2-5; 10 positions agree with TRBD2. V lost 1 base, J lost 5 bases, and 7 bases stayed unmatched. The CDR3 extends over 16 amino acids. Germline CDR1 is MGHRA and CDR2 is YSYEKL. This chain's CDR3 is CASSQGLAGGGETQYF. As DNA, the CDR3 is TGCGCCAGCAGCCAAGGATTAGCGGGAGGAGGGGAGACCCAGTACTTC.